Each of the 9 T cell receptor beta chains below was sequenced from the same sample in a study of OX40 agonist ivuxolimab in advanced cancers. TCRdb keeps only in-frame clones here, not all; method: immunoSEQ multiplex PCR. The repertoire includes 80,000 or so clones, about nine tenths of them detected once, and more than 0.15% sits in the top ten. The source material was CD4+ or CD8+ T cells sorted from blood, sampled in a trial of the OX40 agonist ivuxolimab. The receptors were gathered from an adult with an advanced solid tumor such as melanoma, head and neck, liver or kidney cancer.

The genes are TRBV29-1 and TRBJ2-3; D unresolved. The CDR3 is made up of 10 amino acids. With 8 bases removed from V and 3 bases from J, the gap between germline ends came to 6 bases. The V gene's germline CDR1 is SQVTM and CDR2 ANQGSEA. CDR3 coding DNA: TGCAGCTTCGGAACAGATACGCAGTATTTT. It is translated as CSFGTDTQYF.

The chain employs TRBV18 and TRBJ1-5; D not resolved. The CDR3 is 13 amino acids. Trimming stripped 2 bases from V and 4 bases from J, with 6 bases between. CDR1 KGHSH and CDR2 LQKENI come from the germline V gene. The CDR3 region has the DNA TGTGCCAGCTCACCAGGGTCTAATCAGCCCCAGCATTTT. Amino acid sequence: CASSPGSNQPQHF. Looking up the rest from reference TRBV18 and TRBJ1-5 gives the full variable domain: NAGVMQNPRHLVRRRGQEARLRCSPMKGHSHVYWYRQLPEEGLKFMVYLQKENIIDESGMPKERFSAEFPKEGPSILRIQQVVRGDSAAYFCASSPGSNQPQHFGDGTRLSIL.

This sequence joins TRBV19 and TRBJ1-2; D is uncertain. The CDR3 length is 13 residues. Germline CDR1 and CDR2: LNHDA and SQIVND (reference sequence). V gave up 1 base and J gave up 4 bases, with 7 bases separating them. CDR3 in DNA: TGTGCCAGTAGTATAGTCGACGCCTATGGCTACACCTTC. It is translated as CASSIVDAYGYTF.

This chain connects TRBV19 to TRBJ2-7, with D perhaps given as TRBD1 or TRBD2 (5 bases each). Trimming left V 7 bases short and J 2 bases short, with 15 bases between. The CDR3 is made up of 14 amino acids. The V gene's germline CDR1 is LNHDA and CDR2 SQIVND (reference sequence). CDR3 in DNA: TGTGCCAGTAAGGAGGCAGGGATAACCTACGAGCAGTACTTC. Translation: CASKEAGITYEQYF.

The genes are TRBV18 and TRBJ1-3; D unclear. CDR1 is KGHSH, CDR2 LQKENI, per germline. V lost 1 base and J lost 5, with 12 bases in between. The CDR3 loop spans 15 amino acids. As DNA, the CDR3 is TGTGCCAGCTCACCACTGACGAGAGGCAGAAACACCATATATTTT. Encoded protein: CASSPLTRGRNTIYF.

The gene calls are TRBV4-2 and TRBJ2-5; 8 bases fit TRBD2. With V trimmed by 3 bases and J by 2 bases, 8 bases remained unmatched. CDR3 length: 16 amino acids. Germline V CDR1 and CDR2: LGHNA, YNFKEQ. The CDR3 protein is CASSQTGGTSQETQYF. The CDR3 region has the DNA TGTGCCAGCAGCCAGACGGGGGGGACATCGCAAGAGACCCAGTACTTC.

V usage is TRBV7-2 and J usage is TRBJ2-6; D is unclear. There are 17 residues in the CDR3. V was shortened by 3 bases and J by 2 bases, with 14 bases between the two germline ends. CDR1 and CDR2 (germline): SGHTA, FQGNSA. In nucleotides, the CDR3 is TGTGCCAGCAGCTTCGGCAGGAGCTTGGCTGGGGCCAACGTCCTGACTTTC. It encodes CASSFGRSLAGANVLTF.

The CDR3 region has the DNA TGTGCCAGCGCTAATGCAGGGGTTGTCTCTGGAAACACCATATATTTT. Translating gives CASANAGVVSGNTIYF. J is TRBJ1-3 and V is TRBV5-4, with D perhaps TRBD1 (6 bases). This CDR3 is built from 16 residues. V was trimmed by 7 bases and J by 0 bases, leaving 17 bases between them. In germline, CDR1 is SGHNT, CDR2 YYREEE (reference sequence). Together with reference TRBV5-4 and TRBJ1-3, the CDR3 gives the full variable domain: ETGVTQSPTHLIKTRGQQVTLRCSSQSGHNTVSWYQQALGQGPQFIFQYYREEENGRGNFPPRFSGLQFPNYSSELNVNALELDDSALYLCASANAGVVSGNTIYFGEGSWLTVV.

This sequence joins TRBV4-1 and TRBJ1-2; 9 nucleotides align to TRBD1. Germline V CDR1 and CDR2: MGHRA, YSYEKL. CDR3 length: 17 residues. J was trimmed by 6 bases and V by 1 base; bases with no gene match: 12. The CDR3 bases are TGCGCCAGCAGCCAAGTCTTCGCGGGACAGGGACCCCATGGCTACACCTTC. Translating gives CASSQVFAGQGPHGYTF.